Each of the 17 T cell receptor beta chains below was sequenced from the same sample in a study of cytomegalovirus exposure and HLA in healthy donors. Both 60 Vbeta primers and 13 Jbeta primers went into the PCR. Data came from immunoSEQ multiplex PCR; TCRdb stores just in-frame clones and leaves some out. The sample records around 100,000 clones, over 60% being singletons. Sequenced sample: PBMCs. These receptors were obtained from a female donor in good health and CMV-seropositive.

This sequence joins TRBV5-1 and TRBJ2-5, with 9 nucleotides matching TRBD2. This CDR3 contains 17 residues. Germline V gene lookup returns CDR1 SGHRS and CDR2 YFSETQ. V lost 1 base to trimming and J lost 0 bases; unmatched junction nucleotides: 7. CDR3 protein: CASSLSLAGIYQETQYF. The CDR3, as DNA: TGCGCCAGCAGCTTGTCCCTAGCGGGGATATACCAAGAGACCCAGTACTTC.

There are a few counts of this clone. This rearrangement joins TRBV7-8 to TRBJ2-7; 9 bases agree with TRBD1. V dropped 0 bases and J dropped 4; count of bases not matched to a gene: 10. Germline CDR1 SGHVS, CDR2 FQNEAQ. The CDR3 length is 17 residues. The CDR3 spells CASSLAGGQGLIYEQYF. Here the CDR3 DNA reads TGTGCCAGCAGCTTAGCTGGGGGACAGGGCCTTATTTACGAGCAGTACTTC.

The chain couples TRBV29-1 to TRBJ2-5, with a weak D call TRBD1 (7 bases). Trimming pared 4 bases from V and 4 bases from J, leaving 19 bases between. Germline CDR1 and CDR2: SQVTM and ANQGSEA. This CDR3 region has 15 residues. This CDR3 is CSVGAPGGSRETQYF. The CDR3 nucleotides read TGCAGCGTTGGAGCTCCAGGGGGGAGCAGAGAGACCCAGTACTTC.

The genes are TRBV6-1 and TRBJ2-1; 8 bases map to TRBD1. The CDR3 is 18 residues long. The germline CDR1 and CDR2 sequences are MNHNS and SASEGT. J was trimmed by 0 bases and V by 0 bases; bases with no gene match: 7. The CDR3 DNA sequence: TGTGCCAGCAGTGAAGCCGCTAATGACAGGGGCTCCTACAATGAGCAGTTCTTC. This sequence encodes CASSEAANDRGSYNEQFF.

The chain recombines TRBV5-6 with TRBJ2-5; the match to TRBD1 covers 7 bases. Germline lookup yields CDR1 SGHDT and CDR2 YYEEEE. The CDR3 covers 16 residues. The ends lost 1 base at V and 1 base at J; junction bases unmatched: 7. CDR3: CASSLIKGAAQETQYF. CDR3 nucleotide sequence: TGTGCCAGCAGCTTGATAAAGGGGGCCGCCCAAGAGACCCAGTACTTC.

The chain joins TRBV6-1 to TRBJ2-7; unclear D gene. CDR3 length equals 14 residues. Germline assignment: CDR1 MNHNS and CDR2 SASEGT. V lost 2 bases to trimming and J lost 0 bases, with 8 bases between them. DNA of the CDR3: TGTGCCAGCAGTGAAATCAGTTTCTCCTACGAGCAGTACTTC. It yields the protein CASSEISFSYEQYF.

The gene calls are TRBV10-2 and TRBJ1-3; D not resolved. This CDR3 contains 16 residues. Germline V gives CDR1 WSHSY, CDR2 SAAADI. V was cut by 6 bases and J by 0 bases, with 15 bases left in between. The CDR3 DNA follows: TGCGCCAGCAGAGAATTCACGGGGTACTCTGGAAACACCATATATTTT. Translating it yields CASREFTGYSGNTIYF.

The chain uses TRBV30 and TRBJ2-7; tentative D call: TRBD2 (5 bases). Between the trimmed V and J ends, which lost 5 bases and 5 bases, there was a span of 16 bases. The CDR3 totals 13 residues. CDR1 is GTSNPN, CDR2 SVGIG, per germline (reference sequence). The CDR3 protein is CAWGLPPGDEQYF. The CDR3 bases are TGTGCCTGGGGCCTCCCCCCCGGGGACGAGCAGTACTTC.

This chain joins TRBV15 and TRBJ2-6; the D is unclear. This CDR3 is built from 14 residues. Germline CDR1 and CDR2: LNHNV and YYDKDF (reference sequence). The V end lost 7 bases, the J end lost 0 bases, and 7 bases lay between the germline ends. The CDR3, as DNA: TGTGCCACCACACCAGACTCTGGGGCCAACGTCCTGACTTTC. Its translation is CATTPDSGANVLTF. Together with reference TRBV15 and TRBJ2-6, the CDR3 gives the full variable domain: DAMVIQNPRYQVTQFGKPVTLSCSQTLNHNVMYWYQQKSSQAPKLLFHYYDKDFNNEADTPDNFQSRRPNTSFCFLDIRSPGLGDTAMYLCATTPDSGANVLTFGAGSRLTVL.

The chain carries TRBV7-6 and TRBJ1-4; tentatively, D is TRBD1 (5 bases). V lost 4 bases and J 2 bases, leaving 14 bases between the germline ends. This CDR3 contains 16 residues. Germline loops: CDR1 SGHVS, CDR2 FNYEAQ. CDR3 in DNA: TGTGCCAGCAGCTCACTCGTGGGGGGGACTAATGAAAAACTGTTTTTT. It translates to CASSSLVGGTNEKLFF. The variable domain in full, completed from reference TRBV7-6 and TRBJ1-4, reads GAGVSQSPRYKVTKRGQDVALRCDPISGHVSLYWYRQALGQGPEFLTYFNYEAQQDKSGLPNDRFSAERPEGSISTLTIQRTEQRDSAMYRCASSSLVGGTNEKLFFGSGTQLSVL.

The gene calls are TRBV2 and TRBJ2-5, with 10 bases identical to TRBD1. The CDR3 spans 15 residues. Germline lookup yields CDR1 SNHLY and CDR2 FYNNEI. Trimming took 5 bases from V and 4 from J; bases not matched to a gene: 7. The CDR3 DNA is TGTGCCAGCAGTCCAGACAGGGGGCCGCCAGAGACCCAGTACTTC. It specifies CASSPDRGPPETQYF.

There are a few counts of this clone. The V gene is TRBV6-1, the J gene TRBJ2-3; 11 nucleotides align to TRBD2. Trimming at V came to 3 bases and at J to 4 bases, leaving 12 bases not matched to a gene. Germline CDR1 reads MNHNS; CDR2 reads SASEGT. The length of the CDR3 is 18 residues. The CDR3 DNA reads TGTGCCAGCAGTGAGATCTTAGCGGGGGGGGGCGGGTCAGATACGCAGTATTTT. Encoded protein: CASSEILAGGGGSDTQYF.

The rearrangement uses TRBV30 and TRBJ1-6; 10 bases fit TRBD1. This CDR3 comprises 13 residues. Trimming cost V 5 bases and J 9 bases; bases outside gene matches: 4. Germline CDR1 is GTSNPN and CDR2 is SVGIG (reference sequence). This CDR3 reads CAWQGQGRSPLHF. CDR3 coding DNA: TGTGCCTGGCAGGGACAGGGGCGTTCACCCCTCCACTTT.

This clone came up a few times. The chain is built from TRBV7-6 and TRBJ2-1; D might be TRBD2 (7 bases). The germline V gene encodes CDR1 SGHVS and CDR2 FNYEAQ. The CDR3 covers 18 residues. The V gene lost 4 bases and the J gene lost 4 bases, with 23 bases spanning the gap. The CDR3 reads CASSSLGGAGALYNEQFF. CDR3 nucleotide sequence: TGTGCCAGCAGCTCGCTGGGGGGGGCGGGGGCCTTATACAATGAGCAGTTCTTC.

V and J are TRBV10-1 and TRBJ1-1, with unresolved D. Germline V gives CDR1 WNHNN, CDR2 SYGVQD (reference sequence). This CDR3 is 13 amino acids long. The V gene lost 3 bases and the J gene lost 5 bases, with 10 bases spanning the gap. CDR3 sequence (DNA): TGCGCCAGCAGTGAAAGTTCCCGGACTGAAGCTTTCTTT. Translating it yields CASSESSRTEAFF.

The chain is built from TRBV9 and TRBJ1-2; the D gene is possibly TRBD1 (5 bases). The CDR3 runs 13 residues. From germline, CDR1 is SGDLS and CDR2 YYNGEE. V was trimmed by 4 bases and J by 7 bases, leaving 14 bases between them. In nucleotides, the CDR3 is TGTGCCAGCAGCCCCAACACGGGGGGTGGCTACACCTTC. Its translation: CASSPNTGGGYTF. The variable domain in full, with the rest retrieved from reference TRBV9 and TRBJ1-2, is DSGVTQTPKHLITATGQRVTLRCSPRSGDLSVYWYQQSLDQGLQFLIQYYNGEERAKGNILERFSAQQFPDLHSELNLSSLELGDSALYFCASSPNTGGGYTFGSGTRLTVV.

This chain joins TRBV2 and TRBJ2-3, with D hard to call. Per germline, CDR1 SNHLY and CDR2 FYNNEI. Trimming stripped 1 base from V and 1 base from J, with 6 bases between. The CDR3 covers 14 residues. The CDR3: CASSEVSGTDTQYF. DNA for the CDR3: TGTGCCAGCAGTGAAGTAAGCGGCACAGATACGCAGTATTTT.